The clone carrying this T cell receptor beta chain occurred once. Per the authors' pipeline: Cell counts per sample came from amplifying reference gene primers. This table comes from immunoSEQ multiplex PCR, and its TCRdb copy is limited to in-frame clones, with some not included. Clone size and V and J calls were adopted from that table, with D and trimming inferred from the DNA. The data contain some 51,000 clones, approximately 86% of them singletons. This sample is drawn from a study of blood T cell repertoires in COVID-19. Study overall: COVID-19 samples, acute and convalescent, were from the United States, Italy and Spain. PBMCs, B-cell-depleted T cells, or T cells provided the cDNA or gDNA that made up the material.

Germline V CDR1 and CDR2: SGHTA, FQGTGA. The CDR3 is 14 residues long. V was trimmed by 2 bases and J by 6 bases, leaving 13 bases between them. Sequencing was done on a sample of peripheral blood. The chain carries TRBV7-3 and TRBJ1-1, with a weak D call TRBD1 (6 bases). This clonotype originated in a man in his 60s with acute or convalescent COVID-19. The DNA of the CDR3 is TGTGCCAGCAGCTTAGGTTTTGAGGGGGCTGAAGCTTTCTTT. It encodes CASSLGFEGAEAFF.